This T cell receptor beta chain was obtained from a study of T-cell memory formation after mild COVID-19. The TCR alpha and TCR beta cDNA libraries, bearing sample barcodes and UMIs, were generated by 5'RACE using constant-segment primers. TCRdb reanalysed the 5' RACE reads using MiXCR and keeps one entry per CDR3 protein. The sample has under 200,000 distinct CDR3 sequences, 31% seen once; the top ten hold around 12%. The CDR3 loop spans 13 amino acids. J lost 4 bases, V lost 7 bases, and 6 bases had no gene match. Study outcomes and limitations: Among clones contracting day 15 to 85, CD4/CD8 was balanced, whereas later expanders leaned CD4+. CM and EM subsets held most contracting CD4+ clones; EMRA held CD8+ ones.

On this clonotype itself: As yet, its antigen is unknown.

This TCR derives from an adult woman who had mild COVID-19 (a few samples of this study predate the infection). Cell type and time point are not known. The chain has TRBV12-3 or TRBV12-4 and TRBJ1-2; 7 nucleotides agree with TRBD1. The sequenced sample consisted of PBMCs or a T cell subset sorted from them (not recorded which). CDR3 DNA sequence: TGTGCCAGCACCCGACAGGGATCCTATGGCTACACCTTC. Translating gives CASTRQGSYGYTF.